This TCR beta chain was found in a study of blood T cell repertoires in COVID-19. How the authors handled the data: Estimation of nucleated cell counts was performed using reference gene primer amplification. Here immunoSEQ multiplex PCR was the method, and the copy in TCRdb shows in-frame clones only, minus some. For V, J and clone size, that table is used; D and trimming come from the DNA. The data show around 140,000 clones, about 81% seen once. This CDR3 has 16 amino acids. V lost 4 bases and J 0 bases, leaving 14 bases between the germline ends. The germline CDR1 and CDR2 sequences are SGHRS and YFSETQ. This clone was seen only a few times.

The chain uses TRBV5-1 and TRBJ2-4, with D possibly TRBD1 on 6 matching bases. The sequence came from a woman aged 80 or over with acute or convalescent COVID-19. The sequenced sample was peripheral blood. CDR3 nucleotide sequence: TGCGCCAGCAGCGATGCCGACAGGTTAGCCAAAAACATTCAGTACTTC. Its translation is CASSDADRLAKNIQYF.